These T cell receptor beta chains were read from a single sample in a study of blood T cell repertoires in COVID-19. TCRdb's table, derived via immunoSEQ multiplex PCR, lists solely in-frame clones and lacks some. This sample has about 85,000 clones, with around 93% found just once. Sequenced input: peripheral blood. These receptor sequences come from a human donor with active COVID-19. The donor label of this sample is uncertain. CDR3s include the opening cysteine and the closing phenylalanine or tryptophan.

V gene | CDR3 protein
TRBV9 | CASSVEDRGTQETQYF
TRBV21-1 | CASSKGRGQGRKNTGELFF
TRBV11-2 | CASSLGGGGYGYTF
TRBV7-3 | CASSPGTGFYGYTF
TRBV3-1/TRBV3-2 | CASSRGPNTGELFF
TRBV19 | CASSIQLAGDEQFF
TRBV21-1 | CASSKSVAGGKSTDTQYF
TRBV5-5 | CASSLTGSLGETQYF
TRBV6-5 | CASRQGMDGYTF
TRBV6-5 | CASRRGTVGSGGYTF
TRBV5-5 | CASTGGGLREYGYTF
TRBV5-1 | CASSLGHSLSGNTIYF
TRBV9 | CASSVRTSGTDTQYF
TRBV7-2 | CASSLGGTSGGAETQYF
TRBV5-1 | CASSLAPGSSYEQYF
TRBV6-5 | CASNNLADYGYTF
TRBV6-1 | CASSEATGETEAFF
TRBV25-1 | CASSDRQGYSGELFF
TRBV24-1 | CATSGARDLQPQHF
TRBV5-1 | CASSLVLDRGTEAFF
TRBV24-1 | CATSDRGLGYTF
TRBV6-6 | CASRASGGRDTGELFF
TRBV28 | CASSLQEKLFF
TRBV27 | CASSLAGGNYGYTF
TRBV5-1 | CASSPDREYGYTF
TRBV3-1/TRBV3-2 | CASSQDSRGTGETQYF
TRBV7-2 | CASSLRPGQGVLMNTEAFF